The next 26 T cell receptor beta chains were all read from a single sample in a study of T cell repertoires in cytomegalovirus infection. MiXCR was run by TCRdb on the reads, yielding one entry per CDR3 protein. The sample has 200,000 to 300,000 distinct CDR3 sequences; more than 9% are singletons. Sequenced input: PBMCs. The receptors were sampled from a human donor in good health (CMV status not recorded). Some clones in this sample may be carry-over from other donors' samples.

This chain connects TRBV4-2 to TRBJ1-1; 9 positions agree with TRBD1. The germline V gene encodes CDR1 LGHNA and CDR2 YNFKEQ. The CDR3 consists of 14 residues. V shed 3 bases, J shed 10 bases, and the junction held 9 bases outside the gene matches. The chain's CDR3 is CASSQLGTGSGAFF. The CDR3 DNA is TGTGCCAGCAGCCAGCTGGGGACAGGGAGTGGAGCTTTCTTT.

This clonotype was picked up many times. V gene TRBV12-3 or TRBV12-4 combines with J gene TRBJ2-1; D possibly corresponds to TRBD2 (6 bases). This CDR3 spans 16 amino acids. With 6 bases removed from V and 2 bases from J, the gap between germline ends came to 17 bases. In DNA form, the CDR3 reads TGTGCCAGCAGCTTCCCTACTAGCACCCCCTACAATGAGCAGTTCTTC. Translated: CASSFPTSTPYNEQFF.

The rearrangement uses TRBV20-1 and TRBJ2-3; 7 bases map to TRBD2. The CDR3 is 13 residues long. The germline V gene has CDR1 DFQATT and CDR2 SNEGSKA (reference sequence). After removal of 3 bases from V and 0 bases from J, the junction contained 0 bases not matched to a gene. The CDR3 DNA sequence: TGCAGTGCTAGGCGGGGGAGCACAGATACGCAGTATTTT. Translation gives CSARRGSTDTQYF.

This rearrangement joins TRBV28 to TRBJ1-4; D is possibly TRBD1 (5 bases). Germline loops: CDR1 MDHEN, CDR2 SYDVKM. This CDR3 is built from 15 residues. V lost 2 bases and J lost 6, with 13 bases in between. CDR3 sequence reads: CASSLPGPQDEKLFF. CDR3 nucleotides: TGTGCCAGCAGTTTACCGGGACCTCAAGATGAAAAACTGTTTTTT.

This clonotype was seen many times. This chain links TRBV7-2 with TRBJ2-5; a possible D gene is TRBD1 (5 bases). V dropped 1 base and J dropped 1 base, with 10 bases sitting between them. The CDR3 contains 15 residues. Germline lookup yields CDR1 SGHTA and CDR2 FQGNSA. The CDR3 is CASSLGGGIQETQYF. The CDR3 nucleotides are TGTGCCAGCAGCTTAGGGGGCGGTATCCAAGAGACCCAGTACTTC.

Ten or more counts support this clonotype. The CDR3 coding sequence is TGTGCCAGCAGACCAACAGGGGTGGGTCAGCCCCAGCATTTT. This encodes CASRPTGVGQPQHF. The J gene is TRBJ1-5, the V gene TRBV12-3 or TRBV12-4, with 7 bases that match TRBD1. The CDR3 has 14 amino acids. J lost 6 bases, V lost 6 bases, and 8 bases had no gene match.

At least ten counts were recorded for this clonotype. The rearrangement uses TRBV12-3 or TRBV12-4 and TRBJ1-5; 7 bases are shared with TRBD1. The trim removed 8 bases at V and 6 bases at J, leaving 7 bases unmatched. The CDR3 runs to 13 residues. In DNA form, the CDR3 reads TGTGCCAGCGGGCGACAGGGCGGTCAGCCCCAGCATTTT. Its protein is CASGRQGGQPQHF.

Remarks on this clonotype: This may be a read error, as it is one base from a much larger clone. This is likely a read error, given that the CDR3 carries no conserved phenylalanine or tryptophan at its end. The chain couples TRBV7-2 to TRBJ2-6; D is undetermined. This CDR3 spans 13 amino acids. Trimming shortened V by 1 base and J by 8 bases, and 6 bases separated the two germline ends. CDR1 is SGHTA, CDR2 FQGNSA, per germline. The CDR3 DNA follows: TGTGCCAGCAGCTTAGGGGCTTCCAACGTCCTGACTCTC. Translation gives CASSLGASNVLTL.

The J gene is TRBJ2-7, the V gene TRBV20-1, with D unresolved. The length of the CDR3 is 14 residues. Between the trimmed V and J ends, which lost 0 bases and 0 bases, there was a span of 9 bases. Per the germline V gene, CDR1 is DFQATT and CDR2 is SNEGSKA (reference sequence). The chain's CDR3 is CSARDPSSSYEQYF. In DNA form, the CDR3 reads TGCAGTGCTAGAGATCCGTCTTCCTCCTACGAGCAGTACTTC.

The rearrangement uses TRBV2 and TRBJ1-6; 8 bases fit TRBD1. After removal of 5 bases from V and 7 bases from J, the junction contained 4 bases not matched to a gene. This CDR3 region has 14 residues. Germline-derived CDR1 and CDR2 are SNHLY and FYNNEI. CDR3 amino acids: CASSSDRANSPLHF. DNA for the CDR3: TGTGCCAGCAGTTCGGACAGGGCCAATTCACCCCTCCACTTT.

This clonotype was detected ten times or more. The chain has TRBV4-1 and TRBJ2-7; 9 bases match TRBD1. V trimming: 0 bases; J trimming: 4 bases; junction bases outside the gene matches: 4. The CDR3 runs 15 residues. CDR1 and CDR2 from the germline V gene are MGHRA and YSYEKL. CDR3 amino acids: CASSQDRDRAYEQYF. The CDR3 nucleotides read TGCGCCAGCAGCCAAGACCGGGACAGGGCGTACGAGCAGTACTTC.

This clonotype was seen repeatedly, ten times or more. The V and J genes are TRBV7-3 and TRBJ2-5; 8 bases line up with TRBD1. The CDR3 extends over 13 amino acids. Germline trimming cut 4 bases from V and 5 bases from J; bases unmatched to any gene: 3. Germline-derived CDR1 and CDR2 are SGHTA and FQGTGA. CDR3 sequence reads: CASSSGGLETQYF. In DNA, the CDR3 is TGTGCCAGCAGCTCAGGGGGCTTGGAGACCCAGTACTTC.

The chain links TRBV5-4 to TRBJ1-5; D is unclear. The CDR3 sequence is 13 residues long. V was cut by 9 bases and J by 5 bases, with 15 bases left in between. The germline gives CDR1 SGHNT, CDR2 YYREEE (reference sequence). The CDR3 sequence is CATRGGPDQPQHF. In DNA form, the CDR3 reads TGTGCCACCCGTGGAGGACCTGATCAGCCCCAGCATTTT.

This clonotype has ten or more counts. This sequence joins TRBV6-2 or TRBV6-3 and TRBJ1-5; D not resolved. Germline V gives CDR1 MNHEY, CDR2 SVGEGT. This CDR3 is 13 amino acids long. The V end was cut by 5 bases, the J end by 1 base, with 6 bases between. The CDR3 here is CASSQRSNQPQHF. The CDR3 DNA follows: TGTGCCAGCAGTCAAAGGAGCAATCAGCCCCAGCATTTT.

V and J are TRBV20-1 and TRBJ1-2; 9 bases fit TRBD1. After removal of 3 bases from V and 2 bases from J, the junction contained 10 bases not matched to a gene. This CDR3 has 16 residues. Germline values: CDR1 DFQATT, CDR2 SNEGSKA (reference sequence). The CDR3 sequence: CSASKFGTGLNYGYTF. The CDR3 region has the DNA TGCAGTGCTAGTAAATTCGGGACAGGGTTAAACTATGGCTACACCTTC.

This clonotype has a count of ten or more. The genes are TRBV7-2 and TRBJ1-2; D is perhaps TRBD1 (5 bases). The CDR3 has 14 residues. V dropped 5 bases and J dropped 3 bases, with 13 bases sitting between them. CDR1 and CDR2 from the germline V gene are SGHTA and FQGNSA. CDR3 sequence: CASSPSQGDYGYTF. CDR3 sequence (DNA): TGTGCCAGCAGCCCCTCGCAGGGAGACTATGGCTACACCTTC. Filled out from reference TRBV7-2 and TRBJ1-2, the complete variable domain reads GAGVSQSPSNKVTEKGKDVELRCDPISGHTALYWYRQSLGQGLEFLIYFQGNSAPDKSGLPSDRFSAERTGGSVSTLTIQRTQQEDSAVYLCASSPSQGDYGYTFGSGTRLTVV.

This clonotype was detected many times. The rearrangement joins TRBV6-1 to TRBJ2-7; D remains ambiguous. V lost 10 bases, J lost 2 bases, and 12 bases lay in between. Germline values: CDR1 MNHNS, CDR2 SASEGT. There are 12 residues in the CDR3. CDR3 amino acids: CATIGYTYEQYF. The DNA for the CDR3 is TGTGCCACCATCGGTTACACCTACGAGCAGTACTTC.

This clonotype has ten or more counts. The genes are TRBV7-2 and TRBJ1-1; D is unresolved. CDR3 length equals 14 residues. With 6 bases removed from V and 1 base from J, the gap between germline ends came to 12 bases. Germline V gives CDR1 SGHTA, CDR2 FQGNSA. The CDR3 sequence: CASSPTQTNTEAFF. The CDR3 DNA sequence: TGTGCCAGCAGTCCAACACAAACGAACACTGAAGCTTTCTTT.

Many counts were recorded for this clonotype. The chain recombines TRBV6-5 with TRBJ2-3, with 8 bases matching TRBD2. V dropped 2 bases and J dropped 0; count of bases not matched to a gene: 16. The CDR3 contains 20 residues. Looked up from germline, CDR1 is MNHEY and CDR2 is SVGAGI. The CDR3 nucleotides are TGTGCCAGCAGTTACGTTAGCGGGGCCCCCCCCCCTTTAAGCACAGATACGCAGTATTTT. It codes for CASSYVSGAPPPLSTDTQYF.

The CDR3 sequence is CASSGMSYGYTF. DNA for the CDR3: TGTGCCAGCAGTGGGATGAGTTATGGCTACACCTTC. V and J are TRBV2 and TRBJ1-2, with D unresolved. The ends were cut back, 4 bases at V and 5 bases at J, with 8 bases in the middle. Germline V gene sequence: CDR1 SNHLY, CDR2 FYNNEI. The CDR3 contains 12 residues.

The chain is built from TRBV25-1 and TRBJ2-5, with 10 nucleotides matching TRBD1. The CDR3 sequence is 15 residues long. The V segment lost 4 bases and the J segment 1 base; nucleotides outside the gene matches: 3. CDR1 is MGHDK and CDR2 is SYGVNS in the germline V gene. CDR3 DNA sequence: TGTGCCAGCAGTGGGTGGACAGGGGGCCAAGAGACCCAGTACTTC. It is translated as CASSGWTGGQETQYF.

This clonotype has at least ten counts. This chain joins TRBV28 and TRBJ1-6, with D unclear. Germline V gives CDR1 MDHEN, CDR2 SYDVKM. The CDR3 has 16 amino acids. The V gene lost 5 bases and the J gene lost 4 bases, with 15 bases spanning the gap. The CDR3 DNA is TGTGCCAGCAGTCCGGGATTAATTGGATATAATTCACCCCTCCACTTT. It encodes CASSPGLIGYNSPLHF.

The table lists this clonotype with many counts. This chain links TRBV28 with TRBJ1-5, with 9 bases fitting TRBD1. Per the germline V gene, CDR1 is MDHEN and CDR2 is SYDVKM. Trimming took 6 bases from V and 3 from J; bases not matched to a gene: 6. The CDR3 has 15 residues. The CDR3 DNA reads TGTGCCAGCAGCTCCGGGACAGGGATCAATCAGCCCCAGCATTTT. Encoded protein: CASSSGTGINQPQHF.

This clonotype was observed at least ten times. The chain employs TRBV19 and TRBJ1-1; D is perhaps TRBD1 (5 bases). Germline values: CDR1 LNHDA, CDR2 SQIVND (reference sequence). CDR3 size: 13 residues. Trimming pared 5 bases from V and 7 bases from J, leaving 14 bases between. The CDR3 region is CASSSRAVGEAFF. For the CDR3, the DNA is TGTGCCAGTAGTTCCAGGGCGGTCGGTGAAGCTTTCTTT.

This clonotype was detected a few times. V usage is TRBV6-1 and J usage is TRBJ1-4, with 7 nucleotides matching TRBD1. The CDR3 extends over 16 amino acids. The germline V gene has CDR1 MNHNS and CDR2 SASEGT. V lost 6 bases and J lost 0; bases outside the gene matches: 7. CDR3 nucleotides: TGTGCCAGCAGACCCCGACAGGGAGCAACTAATGAAAAACTGTTTTTT. Protein: CASRPRQGATNEKLFF.

This clonotype showed up many times. The V and J genes are TRBV6-2 or TRBV6-3 and TRBJ2-4; D gene ambiguous. The CDR3 covers 14 residues. Trimming removed 2 bases from V and 8 bases from J, with 13 bases in between. Germline CDR1 and CDR2: MNHEY and SVGEGT. CDR3 region: CASSYGPPVDIQYF. The CDR3 DNA reads as TGTGCCAGCAGTTACGGGCCCCCAGTGGACATTCAGTACTTC.